The 18 T cell receptor beta chains given below trace back to one sample, sequenced in a study of low-dose radiotherapy and immunotherapy resistance in tumors. Time point here: before trial treatment. Priming of first-strand cDNA relied on TRAV- and TRBV-specific primers (covering alpha and beta chains). Over roughly 20 PCR cycles, TCRs were amplified from a constant-region primer and V-primer adapter. TCRdb reprocessed the reads with MiXCR, giving one entry per CDR3 protein. The repertoire holds 55,000 to 80,000 distinct CDR3 sequences, with more than 20% as singletons. The sequences come from PBMCs, collected before treatment. These TCRs come from a male donor with rectosigmoid adenocarcinoma.

The V gene is TRBV11-3, the J gene TRBJ2-5, with D tentatively TRBD1 (5 bases). There are 15 residues in the CDR3. Trimming removed 4 bases from V and 1 base from J, with 13 bases in between. Germline CDR1 SGHNT, CDR2 YENEEA. CDR3 region: CASSSTGQLQETQYF. Here the CDR3 DNA reads TGTGCCAGCAGCTCCACAGGCCAGCTCCAAGAGACCCAGTACTTC.

The chain combines TRBV6-2 or TRBV6-3 with TRBJ2-1; 9 bases map to TRBD2. The CDR3 is made up of 13 amino acids. The junction had 9 bases not matched to a gene; V was cut back by 9 bases and J by 9 bases. CDR1 is MNHEY and CDR2 is SVGEGT in the germline V gene. CDR3 protein: CASSSGKMSEQFF. CDR3 sequence (DNA): TGTGCCAGTTCTAGCGGGAAAATGAGTGAGCAGTTCTTC.

This clonotype is medium-sized. The chain couples TRBV6-2 or TRBV6-3 to TRBJ2-2, with TRBD1 matching over 7 bases. Trimming removed 7 bases from V and 0 bases from J; junction bases left unmatched: 5. The CDR3 sequence is 15 residues long. Germline values: CDR1 MNHEY, CDR2 SVGEGT. The CDR3 protein is CASIHRGANTGELFF. The CDR3 coding sequence is TGTGCCAGCATCCACAGGGGCGCGAACACCGGGGAGCTGTTTTTT.

This clonotype was counted many times. This chain connects TRBV7-6 to TRBJ2-7, with TRBD1 matching 12 bases. CDR1 is SGHVS, CDR2 FNYEAQ, per germline. The CDR3 spans 15 residues. The junction had 6 bases not matched to a gene; V was cut back by 4 bases and J by 5 bases. CDR3 protein: CASSSGTGGANEQYF. Written as DNA, the CDR3 is TGTGCCAGCAGCTCCGGGACAGGGGGCGCGAACGAGCAGTACTTC.

This clonotype appeared many times. V usage is TRBV30 and J usage is TRBJ2-1; D call uncertain. Germline CDR1 is GTSNPN and CDR2 is SVGIG (reference sequence). The CDR3 extends over 12 amino acids. The ends were cut back, 6 bases at V and 7 bases at J, with 13 bases in the middle. CDR3 coding DNA: TGTGCCTGTCGACCCCAGTTGAATGAGCAGTTCTTC. Its translation is CACRPQLNEQFF.

Notes on this clonotype: A read error may account for a junction end that differs from germline. In DNA, the CDR3 is TGTGCCGGCAGTTCACACAGGGAAAGGAGCTACGAGCAGTACTTC. It yields the protein CAGSSHRERSYEQYF. V usage is TRBV28 and J usage is TRBJ2-7; D perhaps matches TRBD1 (6 bases). The CDR3 extends over 15 amino acids. Germline CDR1 and CDR2: MDHEN and SYDVKM.

This clonotype appeared once. One base separates it from a far larger clone, so it is likely a read error. J is TRBJ2-6 and V is TRBV6-1; D uncertain. Germline loops: CDR1 MNHNS, CDR2 SASEGT. This CDR3 is built from 15 residues. CDR3 residues: CAISGPETAAYVLTF. In DNA form, the CDR3 reads TGTGCCATCAGTGGTCCGGAAACAGCCGCCTACGTCCTGACTTTC.

This clonotype appeared many times. The chain combines TRBV7-2 with TRBJ2-5; D remains ambiguous. CDR1 is SGHTA and CDR2 is FQGNSA in the germline V gene. Trimming left V 0 bases short and J 2 bases short, with 10 bases between. The CDR3 extends over 15 amino acids. The CDR3 loop reads CASSLAGILQETQYF. Written as DNA, the CDR3 is TGTGCCAGCAGCTTAGCCGGCATATTACAAGAGACCCAGTACTTC.

Many counts were recorded for this clonotype. V and J are TRBV6-2 or TRBV6-3 and TRBJ1-2, with D unclear. CDR3 length: 13 amino acids. CDR1 and CDR2 from the germline V gene are MNHEY and SVGEGT. Trimming removed 6 bases at V and 4 bases at J, with 12 bases between. CDR3 DNA sequence: TGTGCCAGCAGCTCACTCCAGTTCTATGGCTACACCTTC. It translates to CASSSLQFYGYTF.

In the case of this clonotype: This likely stems from a read error, as it lies one base from a far larger clone. The chain joins TRBV5-5 to TRBJ2-4, with TRBD1 matching 7 bases. Germline loops: CDR1 SGHKS, CDR2 YYEKEE (reference sequence). CDR3 length equals 15 residues. V lost 1 base to trimming and J lost 13 bases; unmatched junction nucleotides: 14. In nucleotides, the CDR3 is TGTGCCAGCAGCTTGACGACAGGGCCTTACAATGAGCAGTACTTC. This sequence encodes CASSLTTGPYNEQYF.

This clonotype is termed medium-sized. V usage is TRBV6-2 or TRBV6-3 and J usage is TRBJ2-7; 7 nucleotides align to TRBD1. There are 14 residues in the CDR3. The trim removed 7 bases at V and 1 base at J, leaving 7 bases unmatched. CDR1 and CDR2 (germline): MNHEY, SVGEGT. DNA of the CDR3: TGTGCCAGCAAGGCAGGGGGAAGATCCTACGAGCAGTACTTC. Translation gives CASKAGGRSYEQYF.

The rearrangement joins TRBV20-1 to TRBJ2-7; maybe TRBD1 (6 bases). The V end lost 5 bases, the J end lost 6 bases, and 17 bases lay between the germline ends. The V gene's germline CDR1 is DFQATT and CDR2 SNEGSKA (reference sequence). The CDR3 has 13 amino acids. Here the CDR3 DNA reads TGCAGTGCTCCCCCCGGTCCAGGGGCCGAGCAGTACTTC. Its protein is CSAPPGPGAEQYF.

This clonotype was counted at least ten times. The J gene is TRBJ2-7, the V gene TRBV28, with TRBD2 matching over 13 bases. This CDR3 has 15 residues. Trimming cost V 6 bases and J 5 bases; bases outside gene matches: 7. Germline V gives CDR1 MDHEN, CDR2 SYDVKM. The DNA of the CDR3 is TGTGCCAGCAGGGCGGGGACTAGCGGGAACCACGAGCAGTACTTC. Amino acid sequence: CASRAGTSGNHEQYF.

This clonotype came up many times. This chain links TRBV29-1 with TRBJ1-3; D is ambiguous. Germline loops: CDR1 SQVTM, CDR2 ANQGSEA. CDR3 length equals 14 residues. Deletions cut 3 bases from V and 0 bases from J, with 9 bases between. The CDR3 region is CSVEEGYSGNTIYF. DNA of the CDR3: TGCAGCGTTGAGGAAGGGTACTCTGGAAACACCATATATTTT.

In its sample, this clonotype was seen many times. The V gene is TRBV6-2 or TRBV6-3, the J gene TRBJ2-7, with D uncertain. The V and J ends lost 5 bases and 2 bases respectively, with 19 bases between them. The CDR3 runs to 16 residues. Germline CDR1 reads MNHEY; CDR2 reads SVGEGT. CDR3 in DNA: TGTGCCAGCAGTGGATCAGGATCGACCATTACCTACGAGCAGTACTTC. It encodes CASSGSGSTITYEQYF.

With respect to this clonotype: This probably arose from a read error, given a far larger clone one base away. J is TRBJ2-1 and V is TRBV4-3; TRBD2 aligns across 11 bases. Germline V gene sequence: CDR1 LGHNA, CDR2 YSLEER. Unmatched junction bases numbered 10, after V lost 5 bases and J lost 10 bases. The CDR3 covers 15 residues. The CDR3 is CASSVTSGASYEQFF. The CDR3 bases are TGCGCCAGCAGCGTGACTAGCGGGGCCTCCTACGAGCAGTTCTTC.

Points on this clonotype: A far larger clone is off by one base, so a read error is likely. This rearrangement joins TRBV4-1 to TRBJ2-1, with 11 bases fitting TRBD2. The CDR3 length is 18 residues. Germline CDR1 and CDR2: MGHRA and YSYEKL. The DNA of the CDR3 is TGTGCCAGCAGCCAAAAGAAAACTAGCGGGAGTTTGTACAATGAGCAGTTCTTC. It yields the protein CASSQKKTSGSLYNEQFF.

The chain uses TRBV4-3 and TRBJ1-5; D not certain. The CDR3 consists of 20 residues. Between the trimmed V and J ends, which lost 0 bases and 0 bases, there was a span of 21 bases. Germline V CDR1 and CDR2: LGHNA, YSLEER. The CDR3 loop reads CASSQDIGAGGRPSNQPQHF. The CDR3 DNA sequence: TGCGCCAGCAGCCAAGATATAGGCGCAGGAGGGAGACCTAGCAATCAGCCCCAGCATTTT.